This TCR beta chain was captured by sequencing in a study of blood T cells in healthy people across ages. Study conclusions and caveats: Roughly linearly, TCR beta diversity per million T cells fell as age increased. Calculation of diversity from one million T cells yielded estimates considered to be underestimates.

As for this clonotype: Its antigen is unknown.

Donation came from healthy Caucasian individuals in Russia who were aged about 6 to 100. Primers used in a second PCR of about 6 to 11 cycles were a sample-barcoded 5' primer and a J-beta primer mix. TCRdb ran MiXCR on the 5' RACE reads and lists one entry per CDR3 protein. The table has 730,000 or so distinct CDR3 sequences, roughly 43% seen once. Deletions cut 2 bases from V and 9 bases from J, with 14 bases between. CDR3 length: 14 amino acids. CDR1 is MNHEY and CDR2 is SVGEGT in the germline V gene. The chain uses TRBV6-2 or TRBV6-3 and TRBJ2-1, with D tentatively TRBD1 or TRBD2 (5 bases each). The receptor was isolated from an elderly man in good health. The sample taken for sequencing was blood. The CDR3 loop reads CASSYIVGVGEQFF. The CDR3, as DNA: TGTGCCAGCAGTTACATCGTGGGGGTCGGTGAGCAGTTCTTC.